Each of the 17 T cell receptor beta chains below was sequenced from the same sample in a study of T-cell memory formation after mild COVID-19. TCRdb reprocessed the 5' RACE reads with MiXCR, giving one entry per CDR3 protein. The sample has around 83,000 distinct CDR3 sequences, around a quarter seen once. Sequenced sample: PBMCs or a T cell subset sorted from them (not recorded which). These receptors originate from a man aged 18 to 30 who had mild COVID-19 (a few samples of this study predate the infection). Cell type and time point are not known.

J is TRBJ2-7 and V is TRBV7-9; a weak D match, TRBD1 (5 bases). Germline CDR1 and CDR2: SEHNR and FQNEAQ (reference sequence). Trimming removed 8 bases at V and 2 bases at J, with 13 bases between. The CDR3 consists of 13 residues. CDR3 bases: TGTGCCAGCGGTCCGGCCAGGGCCTACGAGCAGTACTTC. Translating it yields CASGPARAYEQYF.

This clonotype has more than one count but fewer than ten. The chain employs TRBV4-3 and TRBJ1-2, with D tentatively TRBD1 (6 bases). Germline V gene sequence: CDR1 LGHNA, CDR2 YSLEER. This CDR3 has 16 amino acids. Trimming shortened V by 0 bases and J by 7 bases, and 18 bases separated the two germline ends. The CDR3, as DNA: TGCGCCAGCAGCCAAGATCCAGGGGCGGGGGCCTCTGGCTACACCTTC. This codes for CASSQDPGAGASGYTF.

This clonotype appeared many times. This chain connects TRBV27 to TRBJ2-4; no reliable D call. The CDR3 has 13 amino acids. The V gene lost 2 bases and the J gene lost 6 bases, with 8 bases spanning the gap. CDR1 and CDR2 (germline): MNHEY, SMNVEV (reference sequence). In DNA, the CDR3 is TGTGCCAGCAGTTTACCAGGCGGAAACATTCAGTACTTC. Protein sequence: CASSLPGGNIQYF.

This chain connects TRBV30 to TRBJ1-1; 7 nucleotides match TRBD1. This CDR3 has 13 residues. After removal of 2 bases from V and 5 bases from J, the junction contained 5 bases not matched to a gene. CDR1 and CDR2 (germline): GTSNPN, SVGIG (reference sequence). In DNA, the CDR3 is TGTGCCTGGAGTAAGGCCAGGGGGACTGAAGCTTTCTTT. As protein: CAWSKARGTEAFF.

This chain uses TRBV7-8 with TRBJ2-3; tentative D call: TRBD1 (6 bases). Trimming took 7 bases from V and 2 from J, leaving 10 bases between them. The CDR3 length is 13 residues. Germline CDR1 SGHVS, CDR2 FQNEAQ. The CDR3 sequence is CASISGATDTQYF. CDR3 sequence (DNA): TGTGCCAGCATCTCAGGGGCCACAGATACGCAGTATTTT.

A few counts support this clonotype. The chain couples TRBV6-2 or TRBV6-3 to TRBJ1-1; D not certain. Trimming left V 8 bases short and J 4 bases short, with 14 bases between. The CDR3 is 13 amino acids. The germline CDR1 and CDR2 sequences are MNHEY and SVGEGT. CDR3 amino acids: CASQEGRVTEAFF. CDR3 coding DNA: TGTGCCAGCCAAGAAGGGAGGGTCACTGAAGCTTTCTTT.

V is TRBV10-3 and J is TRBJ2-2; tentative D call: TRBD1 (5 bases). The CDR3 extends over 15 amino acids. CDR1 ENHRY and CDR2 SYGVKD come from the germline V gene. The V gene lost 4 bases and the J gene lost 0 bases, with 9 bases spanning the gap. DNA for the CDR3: TGTGCCATCAGTGTTGCAGGGTCGAACACCGGGGAGCTGTTTTTT. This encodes CAISVAGSNTGELFF.

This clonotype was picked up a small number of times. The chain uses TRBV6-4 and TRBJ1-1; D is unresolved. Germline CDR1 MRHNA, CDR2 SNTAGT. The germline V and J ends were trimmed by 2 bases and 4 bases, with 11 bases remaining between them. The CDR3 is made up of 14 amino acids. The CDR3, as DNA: TGTGCCAGCAGTGACGGACTTGGGAGCACTGAAGCTTTCTTT. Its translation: CASSDGLGSTEAFF.

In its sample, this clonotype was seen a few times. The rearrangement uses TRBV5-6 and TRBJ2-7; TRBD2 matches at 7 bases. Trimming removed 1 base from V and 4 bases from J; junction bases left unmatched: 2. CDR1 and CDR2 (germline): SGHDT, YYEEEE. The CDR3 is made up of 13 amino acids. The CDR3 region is CASSLWGGYEQYF. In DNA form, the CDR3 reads TGTGCCAGCAGCTTGTGGGGAGGGTACGAGCAGTACTTC.

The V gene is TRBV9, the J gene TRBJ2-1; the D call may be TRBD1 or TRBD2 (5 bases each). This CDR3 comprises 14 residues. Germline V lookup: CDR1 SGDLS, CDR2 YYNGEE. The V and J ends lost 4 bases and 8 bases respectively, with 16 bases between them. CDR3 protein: CASSPWGEGDEQFF. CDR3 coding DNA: TGTGCCAGCAGCCCCTGGGGAGAAGGGGATGAGCAGTTCTTC.

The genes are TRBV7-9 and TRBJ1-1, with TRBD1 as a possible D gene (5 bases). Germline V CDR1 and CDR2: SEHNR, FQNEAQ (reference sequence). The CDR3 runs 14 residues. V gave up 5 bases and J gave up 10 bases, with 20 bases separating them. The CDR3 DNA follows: TGTGCCAGCAGCGAAACGGGCTCGGGACGTGGAGCTTTCTTT. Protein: CASSETGSGRGAFF.

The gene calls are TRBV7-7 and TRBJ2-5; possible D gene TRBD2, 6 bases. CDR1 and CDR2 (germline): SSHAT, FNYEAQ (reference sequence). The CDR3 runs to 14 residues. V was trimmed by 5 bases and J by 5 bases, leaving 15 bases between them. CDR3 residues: CASSEVGGEETQYF. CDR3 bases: TGTGCCAGCAGCGAGGTGGGGGGTGAGGAGACCCAGTACTTC.

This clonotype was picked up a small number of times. Here the CDR3 reads CASSQESGAWEQYV. The CDR3 DNA reads as TGCGCCAGCAGCCAAGAGAGCGGGGCATGGGAGCAGTACGTC. The V gene is TRBV4-1, the J gene TRBJ2-7, with TRBD2 matching over 7 bases. The J segment lost 7 bases and the V segment lost 0 bases, leaving 6 bases of the junction unmatched. The CDR3 extends over 14 amino acids. Looked up from germline, CDR1 is MGHRA and CDR2 is YSYEKL.

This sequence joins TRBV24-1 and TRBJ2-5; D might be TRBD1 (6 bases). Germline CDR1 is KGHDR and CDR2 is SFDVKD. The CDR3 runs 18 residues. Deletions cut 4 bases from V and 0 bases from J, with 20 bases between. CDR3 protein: CATSDPRPYGQYQETQYF. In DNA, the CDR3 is TGTGCCACCAGTGACCCACGCCCCTACGGACAGTACCAAGAGACCCAGTACTTC.

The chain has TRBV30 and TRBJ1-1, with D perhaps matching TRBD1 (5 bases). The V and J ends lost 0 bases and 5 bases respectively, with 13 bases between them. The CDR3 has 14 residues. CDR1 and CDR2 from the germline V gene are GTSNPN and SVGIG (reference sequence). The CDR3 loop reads CAWSVSSGRTEAFF. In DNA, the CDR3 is TGTGCCTGGAGTGTATCGTCAGGGAGGACTGAAGCTTTCTTT.

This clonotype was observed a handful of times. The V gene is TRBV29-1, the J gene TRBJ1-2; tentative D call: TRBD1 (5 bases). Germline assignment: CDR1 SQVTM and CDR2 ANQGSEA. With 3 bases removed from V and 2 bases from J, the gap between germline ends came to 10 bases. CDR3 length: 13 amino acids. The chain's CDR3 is CSVDGAINYGYTF. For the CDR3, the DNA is TGCAGCGTTGACGGGGCTATAAACTATGGCTACACCTTC. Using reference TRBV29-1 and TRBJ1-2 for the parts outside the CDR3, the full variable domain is SAVISQKPSRDICQRGTSLTIQCQVDSQVTMMFWYRQQPGQSLTLIATANQGSEATYESGFVIDKFPISRPNLTFSTLTVSNMSPEDSSIYLCSVDGAINYGYTFGSGTRLTVV.

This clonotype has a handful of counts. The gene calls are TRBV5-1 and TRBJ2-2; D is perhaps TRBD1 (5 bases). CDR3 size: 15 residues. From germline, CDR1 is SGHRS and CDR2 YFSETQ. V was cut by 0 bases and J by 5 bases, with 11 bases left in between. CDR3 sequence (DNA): TGCGCCAGCAGCTTGGAAAGGGGTCGGACCGGGGAGCTGTTTTTT. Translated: CASSLERGRTGELFF.